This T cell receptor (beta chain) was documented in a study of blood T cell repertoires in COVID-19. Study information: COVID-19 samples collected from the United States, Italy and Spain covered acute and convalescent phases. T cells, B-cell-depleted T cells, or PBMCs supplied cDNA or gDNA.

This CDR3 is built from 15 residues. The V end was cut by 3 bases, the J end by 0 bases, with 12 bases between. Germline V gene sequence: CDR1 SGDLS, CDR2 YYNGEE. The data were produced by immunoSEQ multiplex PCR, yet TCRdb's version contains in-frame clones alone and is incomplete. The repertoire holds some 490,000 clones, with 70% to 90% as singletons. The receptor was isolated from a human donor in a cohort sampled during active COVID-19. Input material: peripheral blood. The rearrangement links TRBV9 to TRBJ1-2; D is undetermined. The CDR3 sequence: CASSDGFITNYGYTF. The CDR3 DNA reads TGTGCCAGCAGCGACGGGTTCATTACTAACTATGGCTACACCTTC.